Sequencing of this T cell receptor (beta chain) was carried out in a study of CD4 T cells in relation to SARS-CoV-2 and coronaviruses. Study-wide findings and caveats: SARS-CoV-2-driven expansion was significantly weaker in crossreactive than monoreactive clones. Samples before the pandemic and after infection were not matched within any donor. The assay detects memory recall responses, not culture-primed primary responses.

Naive and memory CD4+ T cells came from enriched cryopreserved PBMCs. Sequencing was performed with immunoSEQ multiplex PCR; in TCRdb, only in-frame clones are kept and a portion is missing. The sample yields 50,000 to 65,000 clones, 92% seen once. In regard to this clone: Its target is unknown.

CDR1 is MGHRA, CDR2 YSYEKL, per germline. Between the trimmed V and J ends, which lost 4 bases and 4 bases, there was a span of 10 bases. CDR3 size: 14 residues. Sequenced material: naive CD4+ T cells from PBMCs. The subset here: naive CD4+ T cells isolated by negative enrichment. This sequence joins TRBV4-1 and TRBJ2-2; D call uncertain. The receptor comes from an adult with COVID-19. The CDR3 DNA follows: TGCGCCAGCAGCCTCCGGGCGGCCACCGGGGAGCTGTTTTTT. This sequence encodes CASSLRAATGELFF.